Reported below is one T cell receptor (beta chain). These data belong to a study of T cell responses to AZD1222 COVID-19 vaccine. TCRdb's copy holds only in-frame clones and misses some; the assay was immunoSEQ multiplex PCR. The sample has about 100,000 clones, about 85% seen once. V was clipped by 2 bases and J by 7 bases, with 9 bases between them. Per germline, CDR1 SGHDT and CDR2 YYEEEE. CDR3 size: 12 residues. The V call is TRBV5-6, the J call TRBJ1-2, with unresolved D. The sequence was obtained from an adult in good health. Source: peripheral blood, taken on day 0 of AZD1222 vaccination. The DNA of the CDR3 is TGTGCCAGCAGCTTTACGGGCCCTGGCTACACCTTC. Its translation is CASSFTGPGYTF.